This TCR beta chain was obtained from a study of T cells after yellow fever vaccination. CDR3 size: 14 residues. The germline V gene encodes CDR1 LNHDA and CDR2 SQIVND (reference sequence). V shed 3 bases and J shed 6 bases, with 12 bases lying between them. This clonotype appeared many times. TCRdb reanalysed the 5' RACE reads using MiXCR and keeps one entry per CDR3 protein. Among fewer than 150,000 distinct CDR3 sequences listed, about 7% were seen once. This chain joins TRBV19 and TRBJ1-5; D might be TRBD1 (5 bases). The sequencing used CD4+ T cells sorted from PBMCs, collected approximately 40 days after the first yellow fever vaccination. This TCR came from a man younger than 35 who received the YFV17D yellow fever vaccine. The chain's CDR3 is CASSIWGTGQPQHF. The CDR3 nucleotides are TGTGCCAGTAGTATTTGGGGCACCGGTCAGCCCCAGCATTTT.